This T cell receptor beta chain was recovered during a study of T cell responses to AZD1222 COVID-19 vaccine. The protocol was immunoSEQ multiplex PCR, while the TCRdb copy is restricted to in-frame clones and leaves out a portion. The table has more than 50,000 clones, approximately 90% seen once. Findings and limits, study-wide: Baseline testing showed seropositivity in only 5 or 6 AZD1222 recipients.

Points on this clone: The antigen remains undetermined.

The V end lost 4 bases, the J end lost 6 bases, and 12 bases lay between the germline ends. CDR1 and CDR2 (germline): GTSNPN, SVGIG (reference sequence). CDR3 length: 12 residues. The rearrangement joins TRBV30 to TRBJ1-2; tentatively, D is TRBD1 (5 bases). The origin of this receptor is an adult in good health. The specimen was peripheral blood, collected on day 0 of AZD1222 vaccination. CDR3: CAWMWQGNGYTF. DNA of the CDR3: TGTGCCTGGATGTGGCAGGGAAATGGCTACACCTTC. Filled out from reference TRBV30 and TRBJ1-2, the complete variable domain reads SQTIHQWPATLVQPVGSPLSLECTVEGTSNPNLYWYRQAAGRGLQLLFYSVGIGQISSEVPQNLSASRPQDRQFILSSKKLLLSDSGFYLCAWMWQGNGYTFGSGTRLTVV.